This TCR beta chain was profiled in a study of cytomegalovirus exposure and HLA in healthy donors. General study points: Later on, an analysis tied about 17,000 TCR beta sequences to HLA alleles at 0.05 false discovery rate. Researchers catalogued around 150 TCR beta chains as cytomegalovirus-associated.

The PCR used 60 Vbeta and 13 Jbeta primers. Assay: immunoSEQ multiplex PCR; the TCRdb copy retains only in-frame clones and omits some. The sample comprises about 160,000 clones, roughly two thirds of which are singletons, and approximately 2.5% rests with the top ten. Of note for this clone: Its antigen is undetermined.

Trimming cost V 1 base and J 6 bases, with 6 bases left between them. The germline gives CDR1 SNHLY, CDR2 FYNNEI. The CDR3 is 12 amino acids. The source is a woman aged 30 to 39 in good health and CMV-seronegative. The chain combines TRBV2 with TRBJ1-2; D call uncertain. Sequencing was done on a sample of PBMCs. The CDR3 sequence: CASSEVTDGYTF. The CDR3, as DNA: TGTGCCAGCAGTGAAGTCACAGATGGCTACACCTTC.